These T cell receptor beta chains were read from a single sample in a study of cytomegalovirus exposure and HLA in healthy donors. Assay used: immunoSEQ multiplex PCR; TCRdb lists only in-frame clones, some missing. In the table there are 300,000 to 350,000 clones, roughly 90% of which are singletons. What was sequenced was PBMCs. The source of these receptors is a man aged 25-40 years in good health and CMV-seronegative. The CDR3 runs from the conserved cysteine through the conserved F or W. The order of the fields is D gene, J gene, V gene, CDR3 DNA, CDR3 protein. D genes are given only for firm matches.

>TRBD1|TRBJ1-2|TRBV6-1
TGTGCCAGCAGGACTCAGGGGGGAATGAACTATGGCTACACCTTC
CASRTQGGMNYGYTF
>TRBD1|TRBJ2-1|TRBV19
TGTGCCAGTAGTATTCAGGGGGCGCAGAATGAGCAGTTCTTC
CASSIQGAQNEQFF
>-|TRBJ2-7|TRBV30
-
CAWGTGAKASLYF
>-|TRBJ1-3|TRBV11-2
TGTGCCAGCAGCTTATGGAGGGTAGGAAACACCATATATTTT
CASSLWRVGNTIYF
>-|TRBJ1-2|TRBV7-9
TGTGCCAGCTATTCGATCGGACAGAGAGACTATGGCTACACCTTC
CASYSIGQRDYGYTF
>-|TRBJ2-1|TRBV9
TGTGCCAGCAGCGTAAAAGGGGGATTGAACAATGAGCAGTTCTTC
CASSVKGGLNNEQFF
>-|TRBJ1-6|TRBV7-9
TGTGCCAGCAGCTTTTCAGGCAGGGACCTGGGGGCGCCTAATTCACCCCTCCACTTT
CASSFSGRDLGAPNSPLHF
>TRBD1|TRBJ1-5|TRBV6-1
TGTGCCACCAGGACAGGTTATAGCAATCAGCCCCAGCATTTT
CATRTGYSNQPQHF
>-|TRBJ1-3|TRBV7-8
TGTGCCAGCAGCCAAGACAGTAGCTCTGGAAACACCATATATTTT
CASSQDSSSGNTIYF
>-|TRBJ1-1|TRBV6-5
TGTGCCAGCAGTTACGCGGGGAGGGGGACTGAAGCTTTCTTT
CASSYAGRGTEAFF
>TRBD1|TRBJ2-7|TRBV5-1
TGCGCCAGCAGCCGGGGGACAGGGAATTACGAGCAGTACTTC
CASSRGTGNYEQYF
>TRBD2|TRBJ2-1|TRBV5-1
TGCGCCAGCGGGTTCGGGGGGTCCTACAATGAGCAGTTCTTC
CASGFGGSYNEQFF
>-|TRBJ2-5|TRBV29-1
TGCAGCGTTGAAGATCTTCCGGACAGATGGGAGACCCAGTACTTC
CSVEDLPDRWETQYF
>-|TRBJ1-2|TRBV27
TGTGCCAGCAGTTTATCCCTAGGGGACATTTACTATGGCTACACCTTC
CASSLSLGDIYYGYTF
>TRBD1|TRBJ2-1|TRBV19
TGTGCCAGTAGTATGAACAGGGACAGGGGTAGGTATGAGCAGTTCTTC
CASSMNRDRGRYEQFF
>-|TRBJ2-3|TRBV9
TGTGCCAGCAGCGTAGACTGGAGCCTCACAGATACGCAGTATTTT
CASSVDWSLTDTQYF